Listed below are T cell receptor beta chains from one sample, sequenced in a study of patients and donors after allogeneic stem cell transplantation. TCRdb re-derived calls from the RT-PCR reads in MiXCR, one entry per CDR3 protein. The data hold approximately 200,000 distinct CDR3 sequences, with 13% to 15% observed a single time. Sequenced input: blood, either unsorted or a sorted T cell fraction (not recorded which). These receptors all stem from a human donor who was either an allogeneic HSCT recipient or a stem cell or donor lymphocyte infusion donor (not recorded which). It is not recorded whose cells these are; they may come from a transplant donor. Both conserved end residues are part of each CDR3. The D gene is left open where the match is weak. Size is omitted from some rows. Given values are once, few, many or a class for expanded clones.

clone size,D gene,J gene,V gene,CDR3 protein,CDR3 DNA
few,TRBD1,TRBJ1-3,TRBV15,CATSRGGQAIPSGNTIYF,TGTGCCACCAGCAGAGGGGGACAGGCCATACCCTCTGGAAACACCATATATTTT
-,TRBD2,TRBJ2-1,TRBV5-1,CASSFGGRDNEQFF,TGCGCCAGCAGCTTCGGGGGGAGGGATAATGAGCAGTTCTTC
-,-,TRBJ1-4,TRBV7-2,CASSWGGRDEKLFF,TGTGCCAGCAGCTGGGGGGGACGAGATGAAAAACTGTTTTTT
many,TRBD1,TRBJ2-7,TRBV5-1,CASSPGTGGAEQYF,TGCGCCAGCAGCCCGGGGACAGGAGGGGCCGAGCAGTACTTC
many,TRBD1,TRBJ2-7,TRBV12-3/TRBV12-4,CASSPDRGEQYF,TGTGCCAGCAGTCCAGACAGGGGGGAGCAGTACTTC
-,TRBD1,TRBJ2-5,TRBV4-1,CASSQDRAGGVETQYF,TGCGCCAGCAGCCAAGATAGGGCAGGGGGCGTCGAGACCCAGTACTTC
-,TRBD2,TRBJ2-5,TRBV7-2,CASRFRASGRVGETQYF,TGTGCCAGCAGGTTTAGGGCTAGCGGGAGAGTGGGCGAGACCCAGTACTTC
few,TRBD1,TRBJ1-2,TRBV20-1,CSATTGNGYTF,TGCAGTGCCACGACAGGGAATGGCTACACCTTC
-,-,TRBJ1-4,TRBV4-2,CASSQDWRANEKLFF,TGTGCCAGCAGCCAAGATTGGAGGGCAAATGAAAAACTGTTTTTT
few,-,TRBJ2-5,TRBV6-1,CASCAGQGGRETQYF,TGTGCCAGCTGTGCTGGGCAGGGAGGTAGGGAGACCCAGTACTTC
-,-,TRBJ2-7,TRBV25-1,CASSDRRDENYEQYF,TGTGCCAGCAGTGATCGGCGGGACGAAAACTACGAGCAGTACTTC
few,-,TRBJ1-5,TRBV12-3/TRBV12-4,CASSLGGAPQPQHF,TGTGCCAGCAGTTTAGGTGGGGCGCCTCAGCCCCAGCATTTT
-,TRBD1,TRBJ2-3,TRBV7-9,CASSVDRGTDTQYF,TGTGCCAGCAGCGTCGACAGGGGCACAGATACGCAGTATTTT
-,-,TRBJ1-4,TRBV18,CASSPPNLGATNEKLFF,TGTGCCAGCTCACCACCAAACCTGGGGGCAACTAATGAAAAACTGTTTTTT
few,-,TRBJ2-3,TRBV9,CASAGAFGDTQYF,TGTGCCAGCGCGGGGGCTTTTGGAGATACGCAGTATTTT
many,TRBD2,TRBJ2-1,TRBV28,CASSIAGLADYNEQFF,TGTGCCAGCAGCATAGCCGGACTAGCGGACTACAATGAGCAGTTCTTC
-,TRBD1,TRBJ2-7,TRBV12-3/TRBV12-4,CASSHRDSPYEQYF,TGTGCCAGCAGTCACCGGGACAGCCCCTACGAGCAGTACTTC
many,TRBD1,TRBJ2-7,TRBV5-1,CASESGQGVYEQYF,TGCGCCAGCGAATCAGGGCAGGGGGTCTACGAGCAGTACTTC
-,-,TRBJ1-2,TRBV5-1,CASASGYANYGYTF,TGCGCCAGCGCCTCGGGCTATGCTAACTATGGCTACACCTTC
many,-,TRBJ2-7,TRBV20-1,CSASAFNSYEQYF,TGCAGTGCTAGTGCGTTTAACTCCTACGAGCAGTACTTC
-,-,TRBJ2-1,TRBV7-2,CASTIPGDEQFF,TGTGCCAGCACCATACCGGGGGATGAGCAGTTCTTC
few,-,TRBJ1-1,TRBV30,CAWRALNTEAFF,TGTGCCTGGAGGGCCCTGAACACTGAAGCTTTCTTT
many,TRBD2,TRBJ2-1,TRBV12-3/TRBV12-4,CASSTGTSGDNEQFF,TGTGCCAGCAGTACCGGGACTAGCGGCGACAATGAGCAGTTCTTC
few,-,TRBJ1-1,TRBV6-1,CASRLGMNTEAFF,TGTGCCAGTCGGTTGGGGATGAACACTGAAGCTTTCTTT
many,-,TRBJ2-3,TRBV12-3/TRBV12-4,CASKSWGASTDTQYF,TGTGCCAGCAAATCATGGGGCGCCAGCACAGATACGCAGTATTTT
few,-,TRBJ2-7,TRBV7-2,CASSLAAFSYEQYF,TGTGCCAGCAGCTTAGCTGCGTTCTCCTACGAGCAGTACTTC
few,-,TRBJ1-1,TRBV7-2,CASSLQVQVSEAFF,TGTGCCAGCAGCCTCCAAGTACAGGTTTCTGAAGCTTTCTTT
many,TRBD1,TRBJ1-5,TRBV12-3/TRBV12-4,CASAFSDRSNQPQHF,TGTGCCAGCGCATTTTCGGACAGGAGCAATCAGCCCCAGCATTTT
few,TRBD2,TRBJ2-1,TRBV5-4,CASSLLASGRANNEQFF,TGTGCCAGCAGCTTGTTGGCTAGCGGGAGGGCGAACAATGAGCAGTTCTTC
few,-,TRBJ2-3,TRBV12-3/TRBV12-4,CASTPSRGSADTQYF,TGTGCCAGCACCCCCTCGCGGGGCTCGGCAGATACGCAGTATTTT
-,-,TRBJ1-5,TRBV6-1,CASSDGVGQPQHF,TGTGCCAGCAGTGACGGGGTCGGTCAGCCCCAGCATTTT
-,TRBD2,TRBJ2-5,TRBV20-1,CSAPQLAEQETQYF,TGCAGTGCTCCGCAACTAGCGGAACAAGAGACCCAGTACTTC
many,-,TRBJ1-1,TRBV5-5,CASSLLLGISNTEAFF,TGTGCCAGCAGCTTGTTACTAGGCATCTCGAACACTGAAGCTTTCTTT
few,-,TRBJ1-5,TRBV12-5,CASGLGTNQPQHF,TGTGCTAGTGGTTTGGGGACCAATCAGCCCCAGCATTTT
-,-,TRBJ1-5,TRBV7-9,CASSSPGVGNQPQHF,TGTGCCAGCAGCTCCCCCGGGGTCGGCAATCAGCCCCAGCATTTT
many,-,TRBJ2-7,TRBV4-3,CASSQEDGYEQYF,TGCGCCAGCAGCCAAGAGGACGGCTACGAGCAGTACTTC
-,TRBD2,TRBJ2-2,TRBV9,CASSVVSGTTGELFF,TGTGCCAGCAGCGTAGTTAGCGGGACCACCGGGGAGCTGTTTTTT
many,-,TRBJ2-4,TRBV6-1,CASRGLGGGTKNIQYF,TGTGCCAGCAGAGGTCTAGGGGGGGGAACCAAAAACATTCAGTACTTC
-,-,TRBJ1-1,TRBV20-1,CSATGGGEAFF,TGCAGTGCCACCGGGGGGGGTGAAGCTTTCTTT
few,-,TRBJ2-2,TRBV2,CASSEQGNTGELFF,TGTGCCAGCAGTGAGCAGGGGAACACCGGGGAGCTGTTTTTT
-,-,TRBJ2-6,TRBV4-2,CASSQVQGSRISGANVLTF,TGTGCCAGCAGCCAAGTTCAGGGCAGCAGAATCTCTGGGGCCAACGTCCTGACTTTC
-,TRBD1,TRBJ2-5,TRBV10-3,CAISERGTGYQETQYF,TGTGCCATCAGTGAGCGGGGGACAGGGTATCAAGAGACCCAGTACTTC
few,TRBD2,TRBJ2-2,TRBV6-1,CASRRRTSGPPGELFF,TGTGCCAGCAGACGACGGACTAGCGGGCCCCCCGGGGAGCTGTTTTTT
-,TRBD1,TRBJ2-3,TRBV10-3,CAISGRTGAVGTDTQYF,TGTGCCATCAGCGGCCGAACAGGGGCCGTGGGCACAGATACGCAGTATTTT
few,-,TRBJ1-1,TRBV5-1,CASSPTVTGLNTEAFF,TGCGCCAGCAGCCCAACCGTTACAGGACTGAACACTGAAGCTTTCTTT
many,TRBD1,TRBJ2-3,TRBV5-6,CASSLGQGPTDTQYF,TGTGCCAGCAGCTTGGGACAGGGTCCAACAGATACGCAGTATTTT
many,-,TRBJ2-1,TRBV5-6,CASARPGTSYNEQFF,TGTGCCAGCGCGCGTCCGGGTACATCCTACAATGAGCAGTTCTTC
many,-,TRBJ1-1,TRBV11-3,CASSLYDEASTFF,TGTGCCAGCAGCTTATATGATGAGGCGTCAACTTTCTTT
-,TRBD1,TRBJ1-3,TRBV6-5,CASSYGQGGFENTIYF,TGTGCCAGCAGTTACGGACAGGGAGGGTTCGAAAACACCATATATTTT
many,-,TRBJ1-2,TRBV12-3/TRBV12-4,CASSSGLGYTF,TGTGCCAGCAGTTCAGGGCTCGGCTACACCTTC
once,TRBD1,TRBJ2-7,TRBV2,CASSENQGAFDEQYF,TGTGCCAGCAGTGAAAATCAGGGGGCGTTCGACGAGCAGTACTTC
many,-,TRBJ2-7,TRBV2,CASKTSQGKVYEQYF,TGTGCCAGCAAAACGTCGCAGGGGAAGGTCTACGAGCAGTACTTC
many,-,TRBJ2-7,TRBV10-2,CASSDAGAGTVEQYF,TGCGCCAGCAGTGACGCAGGGGCCGGAACAGTCGAGCAGTACTTC
many,TRBD2,TRBJ2-5,TRBV7-7,CASSLQASGRFSAQYF,TGTGCCAGCAGCTTACAGGCTAGCGGCCGGTTTTCAGCCCAGTACTTC
-,-,TRBJ2-7,TRBV6-1,CASSEQGETYEQYF,TGTGCCAGCAGTGAGCAGGGTGAGACCTACGAGCAGTACTTC
-,-,TRBJ2-5,TRBV2,CASSPGTGPETQYF,TGTGCCAGCAGTCCCGGGACGGGGCCGGAGACCCAGTACTTC